This T cell receptor (beta chain) was found in a study of cytomegalovirus exposure and HLA in healthy donors. Study findings and constraints: The authors enumerated around 150 TCR beta chains as linked to cytomegalovirus. There were some public TCRs occurring in many donors, but most TCR sequences were rare. For cytomegalovirus status, the classifier reportedly gave diagnoses with high specificity and sensitivity.

These donors were members of the roughly 120-subject validation cohort, a group separate from the approximately 670-subject first cohort. Turning to this clone: What it binds is unknown.

Only in-frame clones appear in the TCRdb table, and some are missing; sequencing was by immunoSEQ multiplex PCR. The sample consists of approximately 170,000 clones, 85% of them appearing once. The V gene's germline CDR1 is SGHTA and CDR2 FQGNSA. V was clipped by 4 bases and J by 9 bases; unmatched bases: 7. The CDR3 sequence is 15 residues long. Sequenced material: PBMCs. This chain uses TRBV7-2 with TRBJ2-1, with 12 bases lining up with TRBD2. This sequence originates from a young man in good health and CMV-seropositive. CDR3 residues: CASSSGTSGSGEQFF. The CDR3 DNA is TGTGCCAGCAGCTCCGGGACTAGCGGGTCCGGTGAGCAGTTCTTC.